This is a list of T cell receptor beta chains from one sample in a study of T cells after yellow fever vaccination. Each CDR3 protein is one row after TCRdb ran MiXCR on the 5' RACE reads. Among about 550,000 distinct CDR3 sequences listed, around 21% were seen once. Sequencing used PBMCs, obtained 15 days after the yellow fever booster vaccination. These receptors were taken from a man aged 30-40 years who received the YFV17D yellow fever vaccine. CDR3s include the opening cysteine and the closing phenylalanine or tryptophan. D genes are given only for firm matches. Size is omitted from some rows. Given values are once, few, many or a class for expanded clones.

j_gene	v_gene	abundance	d_gene	CDR3aa	CDR3nt
TRBJ1-4	TRBV6-1	few	.	CASRVLTGGRATNEKLFF	TGTGCCAGCAGGGTTCTGACAGGCGGACGTGCAACTAATGAAAAACTGTTTTTT
TRBJ2-7	TRBV5-5	.	.	CASSSPMSYEQYF	TGTGCCAGCAGCTCACCGATGTCCTACGAGCAGTACTTC
TRBJ2-1	TRBV30	few	TRBD2	CAWMVSGNMHEQFF	TGTGCCTGGATGGTAAGCGGGAATATGCATGAGCAGTTCTTC
TRBJ1-2	TRBV7-2	.	.	CASTSGLVQSWTF	TGTGCCAGCACCTCTGGGCTCGTTCAATCATGGACCTTC
TRBJ2-5	TRBV20-1	few	.	CSAVNQETQYF	TGCAGTGCTGTCAACCAAGAGACCCAGTACTTC
TRBJ2-5	TRBV9	.	.	CASSPKQGLAYETQYF	TGTGCCAGCAGCCCGAAGCAGGGCTTGGCGTACGAGACCCAGTACTTC
TRBJ1-4	TRBV25-1	.	TRBD1	CASSTGGTNEKLFF	TGTGCCAGCTCGACAGGGGGAACTAATGAAAAACTGTTTTTT
TRBJ2-7	TRBV12-3/TRBV12-4	few	.	CASSFGTQTYEQYF	TGTGCCAGCAGTTTTGGGACACAGACCTACGAGCAGTACTTC
TRBJ2-1	TRBV28	.	.	CASRGPKWDEQFF	TGTGCCAGCAGGGGCCCGAAATGGGATGAGCAGTTCTTC
TRBJ2-1	TRBV18	.	TRBD2	CASSPGLNNEQFF	TGTGCCAGCTCCCCGGGACTAAACAATGAGCAGTTCTTC
TRBJ2-2	TRBV12-3/TRBV12-4	few	.	CASSLTRQRSGELFF	TGTGCCAGCAGTTTGACCCGCCAAAGGTCCGGGGAGCTGTTTTTT
TRBJ2-5	TRBV4-3	few	TRBD1	CASSQGQGYQETQYF	TGCGCCAGCAGCCAAGGACAGGGCTACCAAGAGACCCAGTACTTC
TRBJ2-1	TRBV7-2	.	TRBD2	CASSSLALYNEQFF	TGTGCCAGCAGCTCACTAGCGCTCTACAATGAGCAGTTCTTC
TRBJ2-2	TRBV20-1	.	TRBD1	CSARPPGQGIGELFF	TGCAGTGCCAGACCTCCGGGACAGGGCATCGGGGAGCTGTTTTTT
TRBJ2-7	TRBV5-1	few	.	CASSAERRIF	TGCGCCAGCAGCGCAGAGCGTCGGATCTTC
TRBJ2-3	TRBV5-1	.	TRBD2	CASSLGTSSSTDTQYF	TGCGCCAGCAGCTTGGGGACTAGCAGTAGCACAGATACGCAGTATTTT
TRBJ2-1	TRBV5-1	few	TRBD2	CASSPTASGRGNHNEQFF	TGCGCCAGCAGCCCCACGGCTAGCGGGAGAGGTAACCACAATGAGCAGTTCTTC
TRBJ2-3	TRBV4-2	many	.	CASSQTEGGSDTQYF	TGTGCCAGCAGCCAGACGGAGGGCGGGTCAGATACGCAGTATTTT
TRBJ2-3	TRBV6-1	few	TRBD2	CASRLGLAVRSTDTQYF	TGTGCCAGCAGACTAGGACTAGCGGTCCGTAGCACAGATACGCAGTATTTT
TRBJ2-3	TRBV4-3	.	.	CASSPPGGSGQYF	TGCGCCAGCAGCCCCCCAGGAGGGAGTGGGCAGTATTTT
TRBJ2-7	TRBV20-1	few	.	CSASGALYVYEQYF	TGCAGTGCTAGTGGGGCACTCTACGTTTACGAGCAGTACTTC
TRBJ1-2	TRBV7-9	.	TRBD1	CASSLVSTGTNYGYTF	TGTGCCAGCAGCTTGGTATCGACAGGGACTAACTATGGCTACACCTTC
TRBJ1-5	TRBV18	.	.	CASSPAPERPQHF	TGTGCCAGCTCACCGGCGCCCGAGCGGCCCCAGCATTTT
TRBJ1-3	TRBV28	.	.	CASSLSDWWGTGRNTIYF	TGTGCCAGCAGTTTGTCTGATTGGTGGGGCACAGGGAGAAACACCATATATTTT
TRBJ2-5	TRBV29-1	.	TRBD1	CSVGQGETQYF	TGCAGCGTGGGACAGGGAGAGACCCAGTACTTC
TRBJ2-1	TRBV18	few	.	CASSPPWQGRNAEQFF	TGTGCCAGCTCACCACCGTGGCAGGGGAGAAACGCTGAGCAGTTCTTC
TRBJ2-1	TRBV12-3/TRBV12-4	.	.	CASSVPPKWEQFF	TGTGCCAGCAGTGTACCCCCAAAGTGGGAGCAGTTCTTC
TRBJ1-2	TRBV29-1	few	.	CSVDSHGGHNYGYTF	TGCAGCGTTGATTCGCACGGGGGCCATAACTATGGCTACACCTTC
TRBJ2-2	TRBV20-1	.	.	CSARDAANTGELFF	TGCAGTGCTAGAGATGCGGCGAACACCGGGGAGCTGTTTTTT
TRBJ2-3	TRBV2	.	.	CAGAGTVSTDTQYF	TGTGCCGGCGCCGGGACGGTTAGCACAGATACGCAGTATTTT
TRBJ2-2	TRBV3-1	few	.	CASSQAKLTGELFF	TGTGCCAGCAGCCAAGCGAAGCTCACCGGGGAGCTGTTTTTT